This TCR beta chain was found in a study of T cells in Graves' hyperthyroidism and ophthalmopathy. Study-wide results and limits: Through a model of 13 V-J features, ophthalmopathy was separated from stable hyperthyroidism. Also found in blood were most expanded thyroid clonotypes above 0.001.

The source material, RNA transcripts, was used to amplify TCR beta CDR3 regions. HTBI primers drove first-round RT-PCR of the TCR CDR3. Each CDR3 protein gets one entry after TCRdb re-called the multiplex PCR reads with MiXCR. The sample has about 840,000 distinct CDR3 sequences, 35% to 40% seen once; the top ten hold more than 7%. The CDR3 length is 15 residues. CDR1 is MNHNS and CDR2 is SASEGT in the germline V gene. V dropped 7 bases and J dropped 1; count of bases not matched to a gene: 7. Exclusions: uncontrolled infection, other autoimmune disease, pregnancy, lactation. Each 10 ml fresh peripheral blood draw supplied the PBMCs. This clonotype was observed a few times. Its specificity is unknown.

This TCR was sampled from a man between 18 and 35 years old with Graves' hyperthyroidism. The chain joins TRBV6-1 to TRBJ1-2; 9 bases match TRBD1. Sequencing was carried out using blood. The CDR3 region has the DNA TGTGCCAGCACCCAAGGACAGGGGCATAACTATGGCTACACCTTC. Translation gives CASTQGQGHNYGYTF.